The entry that follows covers one T cell receptor beta chain sequence. Original methodology: Researchers report that nucleated cell counts were estimated from reference gene primer amplification. Method: immunoSEQ multiplex PCR; TCRdb's copy keeps in-frame clones and lacks some. The DNA gave D and trimming, while V, J and clone size come from that table. The sample comprises about 250,000 clones, roughly 80% of which are singletons, and approximately 9.1% rests with the top ten. CDR3 length: 15 residues. Trimming shortened V by 0 bases and J by 6 bases, and 12 bases separated the two germline ends. Germline CDR1 LNHNV, CDR2 YYDKDF (reference sequence). The sample belongs to a study of blood T cell repertoires in COVID-19.

The V gene is TRBV15, the J gene TRBJ2-4, with D maybe TRBD1 (6 bases). Source material: peripheral blood. The source is a man of 80 years or more with acute or convalescent COVID-19. Written as DNA, the CDR3 is TGTGCCACCAGCAGAGAAGGGGGTTTGGGAAACATTCAGTACTTC. Residues: CATSREGGLGNIQYF.